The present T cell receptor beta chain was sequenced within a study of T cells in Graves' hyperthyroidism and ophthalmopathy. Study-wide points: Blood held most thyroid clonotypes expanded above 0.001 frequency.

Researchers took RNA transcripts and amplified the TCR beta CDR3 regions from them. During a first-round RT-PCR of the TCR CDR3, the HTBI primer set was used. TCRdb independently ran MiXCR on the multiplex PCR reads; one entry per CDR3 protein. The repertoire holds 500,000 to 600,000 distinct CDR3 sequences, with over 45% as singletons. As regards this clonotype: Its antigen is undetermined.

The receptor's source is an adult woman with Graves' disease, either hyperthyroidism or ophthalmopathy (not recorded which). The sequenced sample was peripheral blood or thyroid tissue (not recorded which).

Here the CDR3 DNA reads TGTGCCAGCAGTGAATCAGAAATGGGACCCCTCCACTTT. It specifies CASSESEMGPLHF. The chain combines TRBV25-1 with TRBJ1-6; the D is unclear. Germline V gives CDR1 MGHDK, CDR2 SYGVNS. The CDR3 has 13 amino acids. V was cut by 1 base and J by 12 bases, with 10 bases left in between.